This T cell receptor beta chain is from a study of cytomegalovirus exposure and HLA in healthy donors (dated by TCRdb to the late 2010s). As for the study more broadly: An earlier analysis of 587 of the donors reported 276 Gb of sequence data and 117 million unique TCR beta sequences obtained from 180 million or so T cells. Roughly 300 gigabases of sequencing data and around 80 million unique TCR sequences made up an early release that covered nearly 650 HLA-typed donors. The genetic ancestry cluster associated with self-reported Caucasian donors included 80% to 90% of the approximately 410 genotyped donors. The study aimed to test whether cataloging public T cell receptors could reveal signatures of past pathogen exposure. The study used immunosequencing to profile the T cell repertoires of 666 subjects and linked those repertoires to cytomegalovirus serostatus. In addition to the first cohort of several hundred subjects, a separate validation cohort of approximately 130 different subjects was used. The study combined high-throughput TCR immunosequencing, statistical association of individual TCRs with disease status, and machine learning to predict cytomegalovirus infection status. To study patterns of TCR occurrence, a later analysis re-analyzed previously published TCR beta repertoires from 500 to 850 donors and added high-resolution HLA genotyping. Rather than using new phenotypic data, the later analysis identified candidate immune exposures from TCR beta sequences and from how often those sequences occurred across donors. To decide whether each TCR beta V gene segment behaved as functional or pseudogenic, an earlier analysis of some 600 of the donors relied on high-throughput TCR beta sequencing. Donor age, sex, ethnicity and CMV serostatus were compiled together with the repertoire data. Genome-wide SNP genotypes for about 65% of the roughly 700 donors were used in a later genetic analysis, which treated that subset as a discovery cohort. Every discovery cohort repertoire had been produced on one sequencing platform. HLA typing covered class I and class II loci at four-digit resolution. The number of donors typed differed by locus, with 629-630 for A, B, C, DRB1 and DQB1, 522 for DQA1, under 610 for DPA1, and approximately 470 for DPB1. Several DR-DQ haplotypes were handled as single units for association and clustering because linkage in the cohort was strong. Among roughly 400 genotyped donors of the cohort, an average of approximately 250,000 unique TCR beta nucleotide sequences were sequenced per donor, 15% to 20% of them non-productive.

General findings and caveats noted by the study authors: In a later analysis, some 17,000 TCR beta sequences were associated with specific HLA alleles at a false discovery rate of 0.05. Across donors, most TCR sequences were observed very rarely, whereas some public TCRs were present in many individuals. In a later genetic analysis, fewer N-insertions in productive TCRs were reported among donors in an Asian-associated ancestry cluster than the roughly 700-donor mean. According to a later analysis, most CMV-associated TCR beta chains appeared to be HLA-restricted, and the HLA associations seemed to be driven largely by CMV exposure. A further reported finding was that TCR beta sequences accurately predicted the HLA-A and HLA-B alleles for most subjects in the first cohort. Correlated functional status among segregating V segments might reflect linkage disequilibrium, but an unknown experimental factor could not be ruled out. In this cohort, only TCR beta chains were sequenced, and detectable features were limited by the absence of alpha or paired-chain data. Because counts were too low, approximately 15 rarely observed V segments, including chromosome 9 orphons, were excluded from the earlier analysis of under 650 of the donors. According to a later analysis, TCR association rates differed among HLA loci, with DRB1 alleles showing the most associated TCRs and HLA-C alleles showing the fewest. The presence/absence analyses assumed that sequencing depth was roughly uniform across donors, and that assumption may not be true. A cluster of highly shared sequence variants was judged likely to represent a technical artifact of the sequencing pipeline. Three of the identified cytomegalovirus-associated TCR beta chains were confirmed in vitro to be specific for cytomegalovirus antigens. The study gave a list of 150 to 200 TCR beta chains associated with cytomegalovirus. The classifier was reported to diagnose cytomegalovirus status with high specificity and sensitivity in both the original and validation cohorts. The authors suggested that the approach could potentially be generalized to other disease states and immunological phenotypes. The only immune exposure information available for the cohort was CMV serostatus. Because some donors lacked HLA typing at each locus, the association tests relied only on the typed subset. A later analysis found that HLA-associated TCR beta chains were more clonally expanded and had lower generation probabilities than equally common non-associated chains. A later genetic analysis associated a missense DCLRE1C variant with V-gene and J-gene trimming of TCR beta chains, and an independent cohort replicated the association. A later analysis reported that several top co-occurrence clusters appeared linked to parvovirus B19, influenza, CMV and Epstein-Barr virus. In an earlier analysis of roughly 560 of the donors, most TCR beta V segments were observed in productive rearrangements about 87% or about 30% of the time, broadly matching IMGT annotations. Some IMGT-functional V segments, including TRBV6-2 and TRBV6-3, could not be distinguished by the 87-base-pair reads and were therefore excluded. Strong co-occurrence of HLA alleles, especially DR and DQ, made assigning TCR associations to individual alleles difficult.

In regard to this clone: Its antigen is not yet known. Base qualities were left out, and no much larger clone turns up one base away.

Receptor libraries were prepared by the immunoSEQ multiplex PCR assay. The multiplex PCR relied on a mix of 60 forward primers for TCR Vbeta segments and 13 reverse primers for TCR Jbeta segments. The CDR3 region of rearranged TCR beta genes was amplified from genomic DNA with a multiplex PCR assay. The amplified TCR beta libraries were sequenced on the Illumina HiSeq System as 87-base-pair reads. Per the source publication's procedure: In a later analysis, about 80 million unique TCR beta chains were counted across the 500 to 850 repertoires, and roughly 10 million of these chains were shared by at least two donors. To remove PCR and sequencing errors, raw reads were error-corrected and collapsed into unique sequences using a nearest-neighbor algorithm that merged closely related sequences. Alignment of CDR3 sequences to IMGT reference sequences was used to assign V, D and J gene segments. For a sequence to be retained, a match of at least six nucleotides was required to both a V gene segment and a J gene segment. A rearrangement counted as productive if the CDR3 had no stop codons and remained in frame with V and J, and every other rearrangement counted as non-productive. CDR3 was defined by IMGT convention, running from the second conserved V-encoded cysteine to the conserved J-encoded phenylalanine. Sequences without an unambiguous match to a single V gene segment were excluded from the earlier analysis of 587 of the donors. An earlier analysis of 587 of the donors called V segments functional above 56.7% productive rearrangements and segregating when the between-donor standard deviation exceeded 5%. A statistical classification framework was developed to diagnose cytomegalovirus status using the catalog of TCR beta chain sequences. In a later analysis, TCR nucleotide sequences were compared against IMGT/GENE-DB human TR gene sequences so that V and J genes could be assigned. The TCRdist pipeline was used in a later analysis to assign CDR3 sequences and most-parsimonious VDJ recombination scenarios. In a later analysis, each TCR beta chain was defined by its CDR3 amino acid sequence together with its V-gene family, and reads without a unique V-gene family were excluded. To address suspected cross-contamination and a sequencing artifact, a later analysis removed 550 to 750 highly shared, low-generation-probability nucleotide sequences. In a later analysis, a clonal expansion index for each public chain was calculated from normalized within-repertoire ranks of inferred template counts. In a later analysis, generation probabilities were computed using a VDJ recombination model fitted to out-of-frame rearrangements, and the results were checked against IGoR. In a later analysis, hypergeometric tests were used to score TCR-TCR, TCR-HLA and TCR-CMV co-occurrence, with a repertoire-size bias correction applied to TCR pairs. To estimate false discovery rates, a later analysis permuted the HLA or CMV assignments 20 times. A later analysis grouped co-occurring TCRs with DBSCAN, adding TCRdist sequence similarity when clustering within HLA-allele-positive subsets. Co-occurrence clustering excluded repertoires with fewer than 30,000 or more than 120,000 public chains, plus five with anomalous nucleotide sharing. What TCRdb holds here is the immuneACCESS table cut down to in-frame rearrangements. Part of the clones is not present; checked against another copy, under half of the missing clones reflect an unresolved V gene, and the others are unexplained. The V and J calls and clone size are taken from that table; D and trimming were inferred from the DNA. The sample table holds about 130,000 clones, of which approximately 79% were seen once. Together, the top ten hold 4.3% of the sample.

The cohort was made up of approximately 670 healthy bone marrow donors. Cohort members were all nominally healthy when sampled, although unrecorded immune exposures were likely present. The donor tested CMV seropositive and was one of the 289 seropositive cohort members. A peripheral blood sample was collected from each donor, and TCR beta sequencing was performed on peripheral blood mononuclear cells. Genomic DNA extraction from the blood cell samples was performed with the Qiagen DNeasy Blood Extraction Kit. Counted from cysteine to phenylalanine, this CDR3 has 12 amino acids. Only the CDR3 portion is preserved as DNA: 36 bases, with reading frame beginning at the first base. Between the V and J ends, shortened by 5 bases and 2 bases respectively, the junction contains 7 bases. As encoded in the germline V gene, CDR1 is SGHTA while CDR2 is FQGNSA.

Input material: PBMCs. The rearrangement combines TRBV7-2 with TRBJ2-7; TRBD2 is a possible D gene, resting on 5 matching bases. The sequence came from a man between 18 and 29 years old in good health and CMV-seropositive. At the DNA level, the sequence is TGTGCCAGCAGCACCGGGGCCTACGAGCAGTACTTC. It codes for CASSTGAYEQYF.